This T cell receptor beta chain was sequenced in a study of OX40 agonist ivuxolimab in advanced cancers. V was pared by 4 bases and J by 4 bases, with 13 bases between. The CDR3 loop spans 14 amino acids. CDR1 is LNHDA, CDR2 SQIVND, per germline (reference sequence). With baseline, cycle 4 day 1, and cycle 7 day 1 as timepoints, blood was sampled. This clone was seen just once. Here immunoSEQ multiplex PCR was the method, and the copy in TCRdb shows in-frame clones only, minus some. The sample contains 65,000 to 80,000 clones, approximately 91% of which appear only once. The clonotype was recovered from an adult with an advanced solid tumor such as melanoma, head and neck, liver or kidney cancer. The input for sequencing was CD4+ or CD8+ T cells sorted from blood, taken in a trial of the OX40 agonist ivuxolimab. The rearrangement joins TRBV19 to TRBJ2-5, with a possible D match to TRBD2 (8 bases). CDR3 amino acids: CASSSGRTGETQYF. DNA of the CDR3: TGTGCCAGTAGTAGCGGGAGGACAGGAGAGACCCAGTACTTC.